The next 15 T cell receptor beta chains were all read from a single sample in a study of cytomegalovirus exposure and HLA in healthy donors. PCR amplification relied on 60 Vbeta primers (plus 13 Jbeta primers). Sequencing used immunoSEQ multiplex PCR; TCRdb keeps in-frame clones, though not all of them. Found here are under 250,000 clones, 80% to 85% of them singletons; the top ten hold around 8%. Source material: PBMCs. These receptors were obtained from a woman aged 55-70 years in good health and CMV-seropositive.

The gene calls are TRBV23-1 and TRBJ2-7; possible D gene TRBD1, 6 bases. TRBV23-1 is labeled an ORF, and its function is uncertain. The CDR3 extends over 15 amino acids. The V end lost 4 bases, the J end lost 0 bases, and 13 bases lay between the germline ends. As DNA, the CDR3 is TGCGCCAGCAGTCGAAATGCAGGGGCCTCCTACGAGCAGTACTTC. It yields the protein CASSRNAGASYEQYF.

V usage is TRBV28 and J usage is TRBJ2-7; TRBD1 matches at 7 bases. Per germline, CDR1 MDHEN and CDR2 SYDVKM. CDR3 size: 13 residues. The J segment lost 11 bases and the V segment lost 1 base, leaving 8 bases of the junction unmatched. CDR3 coding DNA: TGTGCCAGCAGTTTATCCCGCGGACAGGTTAAGTACTTC. Encoded protein: CASSLSRGQVKYF.

The chain employs TRBV7-9 and TRBJ1-4; no clear D gene. This CDR3 is built from 12 residues. CDR1 is SEHNR, CDR2 FQNEAQ, per germline (reference sequence). V was trimmed by 3 bases and J by 8 bases, leaving 7 bases between them. The CDR3 sequence is CASSLREEKLFF. In DNA, the CDR3 is TGTGCCAGCAGCTTGAGAGAGGAAAAACTGTTTTTT.

This chain uses TRBV5-1 with TRBJ2-2, with D maybe TRBD1 (5 bases). The CDR3 extends over 14 amino acids. From germline, CDR1 is SGHRS and CDR2 YFSETQ. Trimming took off 4 bases at V and 5 bases at J, with 12 bases between the two ends. DNA of the CDR3: TGCGCCAGCAGCCCAACATACAGGACCGGGGAGCTGTTTTTT. Translating gives CASSPTYRTGELFF.

The chain recombines TRBV10-1 with TRBJ2-7; D is possibly TRBD1 (6 bases). The V end was cut by 4 bases, the J end by 3 bases, with 19 bases between. This CDR3 is 16 amino acids long. From germline, CDR1 is WNHNN and CDR2 SYGVQD (reference sequence). In DNA, the CDR3 is TGCGCCAGCAGTGCTCTGCGACAGGACGATAACTACGAGCAGTACTTC. This encodes CASSALRQDDNYEQYF.

This chain connects TRBV11-2 to TRBJ2-5, with D tentatively TRBD2 (6 bases). The V gene's germline CDR1 is SGHAT and CDR2 FQNNGV. V lost 5 bases and J lost 2, with 15 bases in between. This CDR3 is 15 amino acids long. The CDR3 DNA follows: TGTGCCAGCAGCCTATACCGGGACTTACAAGAGACCCAGTACTTC. Its translation: CASSLYRDLQETQYF.

The J gene is TRBJ2-5, the V gene TRBV10-1, with 7 bases aligning to TRBD2. The J call may be incorrect, as the DNA end agrees better with TRBJ2-7. CDR1 and CDR2 from the germline V gene are WNHNN and SYGVQD (reference sequence). There are 16 residues in the CDR3. In DNA form, the CDR3 reads TGCGCCAGCAGTGAGTCCTCCGGGACTATGAAATACGAGCAGTACTTC. Translation: CASSESSGTMKYEQYF.

The sample holds one count of this clone. This chain joins TRBV28 and TRBJ2-7, with 8 bases matching TRBD1. This CDR3 is 15 amino acids long. V lost 7 bases and J lost 3; bases outside the gene matches: 11. Looked up from germline, CDR1 is MDHEN and CDR2 is SYDVKM. The CDR3: CASISGRTGFYEQYF. In nucleotides, the CDR3 is TGTGCCAGCATTAGCGGCAGGACAGGGTTCTACGAGCAGTACTTC.

The gene calls are TRBV5-4 and TRBJ1-1; TRBD1 is a possible D gene (6 bases). Deletions cut 2 bases from V and 5 bases from J, with 16 bases between. Germline V gene data show CDR1 as SGHNT and CDR2 as YYREEE (reference sequence). This CDR3 is 15 amino acids long. This chain's CDR3 is CASSFGGGLETEAFF. CDR3 sequence (DNA): TGTGCCAGCAGCTTTGGGGGGGGGCTAGAAACTGAAGCTTTCTTT.

The CDR3 loop reads CASSGDRARGKNIQYF. CDR3 DNA: TGTGCCAGCAGTGGCGACAGGGCCCGGGGCAAAAACATTCAGTACTTC. The chain uses TRBV6-1 and TRBJ2-4, with 7 bases matching TRBD1. Per the germline V gene, CDR1 is MNHNS and CDR2 is SASEGT. The trim removed 4 bases at V and 3 bases at J, leaving 9 bases unmatched. The CDR3 sequence is 16 residues long.

The chain couples TRBV5-6 to TRBJ1-1; D ambiguous. In germline, CDR1 is SGHDT, CDR2 YYEEEE. With 0 bases removed from V and 0 bases from J, the gap between germline ends came to 18 bases. The CDR3 extends over 18 amino acids. This chain's CDR3 is CASSLAVLTEGVNTEAFF. The CDR3 DNA reads as TGTGCCAGCAGCTTGGCCGTGTTAACAGAAGGCGTGAACACTGAAGCTTTCTTT.

The V call is TRBV7-9, the J call TRBJ2-7, with 8 positions matching TRBD1. Unmatched junction bases numbered 8, after V lost 3 bases and J lost 4 bases. CDR3 length: 15 residues. Germline lookup yields CDR1 SEHNR and CDR2 FQNEAQ (reference sequence). CDR3 DNA sequence: TGTGCCAGCAGCTTTCCGGGACAGGTTCGATACGAGCAGTACTTC. It encodes CASSFPGQVRYEQYF.

This rearrangement joins TRBV6-5 to TRBJ2-7, with 8 bases matching TRBD2. Germline lookup yields CDR1 MNHEY and CDR2 SVGAGI. Unmatched junction bases numbered 3, after V lost 5 bases and J lost 3 bases. This CDR3 comprises 13 residues. CDR3 nucleotides: TGTGCCAGCAGTCGGACTAGCTTCTACGAGCAGTACTTC. Translation gives CASSRTSFYEQYF.

The rearrangement joins TRBV28 to TRBJ1-1, with unresolved D. Trimming pared 3 bases from V and 0 bases from J, leaving 8 bases between. CDR1 and CDR2 from the germline V gene are MDHEN and SYDVKM. The CDR3 has 14 residues. The CDR3 is CASSFSQLNTEAFF. CDR3 nucleotides: TGTGCCAGCAGTTTTAGTCAACTGAACACTGAAGCTTTCTTT.

The CDR3 loop is CASKPSGSNEQFF. DNA for the CDR3: TGTGCCAGCAAGCCTAGCGGGAGTAATGAGCAGTTCTTC. This sequence joins TRBV2 and TRBJ2-1; 10 nucleotides match TRBD2. CDR1 and CDR2 from the germline V gene are SNHLY and FYNNEI. The CDR3 length is 13 residues. V trimming: 7 bases; J trimming: 7 bases; junction bases outside the gene matches: 4. The full variable domain, in which reference TRBV2 and TRBJ2-1 provide the parts outside the CDR3, is EPEVTQTPSHQVTQMGQEVILRCVPISNHLYFYWYRQILGQKVEFLVSFYNNEISEKSEIFDDQFSVERPDGSNFTLKIRSTKLEDSAMYFCASKPSGSNEQFFGPGTRLTVL.